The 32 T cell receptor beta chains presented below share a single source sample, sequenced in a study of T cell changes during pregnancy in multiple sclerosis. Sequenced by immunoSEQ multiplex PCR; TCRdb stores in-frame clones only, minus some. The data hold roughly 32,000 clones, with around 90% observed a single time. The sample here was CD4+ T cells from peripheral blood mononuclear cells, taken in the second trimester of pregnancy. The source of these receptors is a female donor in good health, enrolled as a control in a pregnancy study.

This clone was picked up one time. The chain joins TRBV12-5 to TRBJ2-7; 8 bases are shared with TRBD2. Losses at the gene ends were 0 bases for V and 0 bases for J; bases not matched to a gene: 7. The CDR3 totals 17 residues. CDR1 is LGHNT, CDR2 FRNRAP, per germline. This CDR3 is CASGLVAGGSSSYEQYF. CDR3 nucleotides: TGTGCTAGTGGTTTGGTGGCGGGGGGATCGAGCTCCTACGAGCAGTACTTC.

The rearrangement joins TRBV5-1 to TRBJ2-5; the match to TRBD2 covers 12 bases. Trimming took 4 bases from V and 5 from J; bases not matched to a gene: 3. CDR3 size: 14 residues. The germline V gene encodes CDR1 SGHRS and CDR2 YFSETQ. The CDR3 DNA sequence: TGCGCCAGCAGCAGACTAGCGGGAGAGGAGACCCAGTACTTC. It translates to CASSRLAGEETQYF.

The CDR3 sequence: CSAGGEGQPQHF. The CDR3 nucleotides are TGCAGCGCAGGGGGCGAGGGACAGCCCCAGCATTTT. This chain uses TRBV29-1 with TRBJ1-5; TRBD1 matches 8 bases. The V and J ends lost 7 bases and 7 bases, in that order; junction bases with no gene match: 6. Germline-derived CDR1 and CDR2 are SQVTM and ANQGSEA. The CDR3 extends over 12 amino acids.

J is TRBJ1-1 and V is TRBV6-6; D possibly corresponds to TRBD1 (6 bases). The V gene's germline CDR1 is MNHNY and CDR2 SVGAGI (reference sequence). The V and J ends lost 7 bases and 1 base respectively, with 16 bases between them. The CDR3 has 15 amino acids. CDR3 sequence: CASTILGAENTEAFF. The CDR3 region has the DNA TGTGCCAGCACCATACTGGGGGCGGAGAACACTGAAGCTTTCTTT.

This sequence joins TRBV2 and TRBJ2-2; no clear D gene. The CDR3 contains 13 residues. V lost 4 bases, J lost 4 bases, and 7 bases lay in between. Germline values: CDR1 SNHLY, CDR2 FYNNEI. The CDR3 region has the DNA TGTGCCAGCAGTGGGAGTAGCACCGGGGAGCTGTTTTTT. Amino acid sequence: CASSGSSTGELFF. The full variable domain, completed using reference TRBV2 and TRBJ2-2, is EPEVTQTPSHQVTQMGQEVILRCVPISNHLYFYWYRQILGQKVEFLVSFYNNEISEKSEIFDDQFSVERPDGSNFTLKIRSTKLEDSAMYFCASSGSSTGELFFGEGSRLTVL.

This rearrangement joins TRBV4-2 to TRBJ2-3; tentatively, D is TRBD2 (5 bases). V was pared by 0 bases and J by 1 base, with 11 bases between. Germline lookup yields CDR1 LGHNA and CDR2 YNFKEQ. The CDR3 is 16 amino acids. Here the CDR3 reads CASSQDLALGTDTQYF. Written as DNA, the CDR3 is TGTGCCAGCAGCCAAGACCTAGCTCTTGGCACAGATACGCAGTATTTT.

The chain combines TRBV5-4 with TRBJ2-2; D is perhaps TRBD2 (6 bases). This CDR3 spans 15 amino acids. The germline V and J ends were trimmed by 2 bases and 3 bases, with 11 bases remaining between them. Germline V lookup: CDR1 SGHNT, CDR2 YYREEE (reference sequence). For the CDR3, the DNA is TGTGCCAGCAGCTTAGACGGGGGATACACCGGGGAGCTGTTTTTT. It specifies CASSLDGGYTGELFF.

CDR3 in DNA: TGCAGCGTTCTGGGACTAGCGGGGGAGATCGATACGCAGTATTTT. Translating it yields CSVLGLAGEIDTQYF. V gene TRBV29-1 combines with J gene TRBJ2-3; 14 nucleotides line up with TRBD2. This CDR3 is 15 amino acids long. Germline CDR1 reads SQVTM; CDR2 reads ANQGSEA. V dropped 5 bases and J dropped 6; count of bases not matched to a gene: 7.

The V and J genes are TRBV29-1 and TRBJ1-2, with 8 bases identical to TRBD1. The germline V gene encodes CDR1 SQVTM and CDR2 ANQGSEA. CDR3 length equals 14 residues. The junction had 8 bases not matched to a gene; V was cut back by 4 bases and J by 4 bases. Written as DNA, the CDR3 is TGCAGCGTTGCGTCCAGGACAGGGAGCTATGGCTACACCTTC. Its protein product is CSVASRTGSYGYTF.

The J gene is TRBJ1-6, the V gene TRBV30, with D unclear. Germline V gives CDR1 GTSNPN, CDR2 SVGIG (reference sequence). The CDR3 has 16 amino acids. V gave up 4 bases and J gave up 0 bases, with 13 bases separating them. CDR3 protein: CAWTGRQSSYNSPLHF. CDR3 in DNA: TGTGCCTGGACAGGCAGACAAAGCTCCTATAATTCACCCCTCCACTTT.

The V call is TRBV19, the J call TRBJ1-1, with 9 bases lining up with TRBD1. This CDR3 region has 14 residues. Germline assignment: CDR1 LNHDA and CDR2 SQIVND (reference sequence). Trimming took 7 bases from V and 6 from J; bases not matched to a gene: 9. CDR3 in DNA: TGTGCCAGTATTAACCGGGACAGGGTTTCTGAAGCTTTCTTT. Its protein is CASINRDRVSEAFF.

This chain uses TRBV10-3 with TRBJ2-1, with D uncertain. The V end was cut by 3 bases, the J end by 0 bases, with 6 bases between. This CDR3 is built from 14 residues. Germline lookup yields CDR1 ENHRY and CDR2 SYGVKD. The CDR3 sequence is CAISDQRSYNEQFF. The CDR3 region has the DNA TGTGCCATCAGTGACCAGCGCTCCTACAATGAGCAGTTCTTC.

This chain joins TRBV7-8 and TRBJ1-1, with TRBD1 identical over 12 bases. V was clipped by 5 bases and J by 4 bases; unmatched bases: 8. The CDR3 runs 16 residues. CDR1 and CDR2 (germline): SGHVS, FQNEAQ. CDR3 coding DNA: TGTGCCAGCAGCGAACCGGGACAGGGGGCGACCACTGAAGCTTTCTTT. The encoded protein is CASSEPGQGATTEAFF.

The CDR3 loop is CASSLSTGVSGYTF. CDR3 nucleotides: TGTGCCAGCAGCTTAAGTACGGGGGTGAGTGGCTACACCTTC. The rearrangement joins TRBV11-2 to TRBJ1-2; TRBD1 is a possible D gene (5 bases). Trimming took 2 bases from V and 7 from J, leaving 14 bases between them. CDR1 SGHAT and CDR2 FQNNGV come from the germline V gene. The CDR3 spans 14 residues.

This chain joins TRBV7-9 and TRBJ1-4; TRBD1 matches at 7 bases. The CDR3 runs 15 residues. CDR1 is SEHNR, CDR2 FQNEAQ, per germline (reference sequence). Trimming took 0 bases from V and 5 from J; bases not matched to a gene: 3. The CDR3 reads CASSLATGQNEKLFF. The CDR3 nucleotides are TGTGCCAGCAGCTTAGCGACAGGGCAGAATGAAAAACTGTTTTTT.

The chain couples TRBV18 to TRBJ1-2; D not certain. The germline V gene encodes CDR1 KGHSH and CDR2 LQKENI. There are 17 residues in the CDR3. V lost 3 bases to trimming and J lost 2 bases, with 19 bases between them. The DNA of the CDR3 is TGTGCCAGCTCACCCTATGTGCCGGGTCCTTCCAACTATGGCTACACCTTC. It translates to CASSPYVPGPSNYGYTF.

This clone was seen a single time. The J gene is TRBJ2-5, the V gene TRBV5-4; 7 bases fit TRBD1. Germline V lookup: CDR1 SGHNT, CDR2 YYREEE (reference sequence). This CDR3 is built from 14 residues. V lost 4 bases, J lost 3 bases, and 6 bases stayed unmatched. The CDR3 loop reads CASSRRDRKETQYF. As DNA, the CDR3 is TGTGCCAGCAGCAGAAGGGACAGAAAAGAGACCCAGTACTTC.

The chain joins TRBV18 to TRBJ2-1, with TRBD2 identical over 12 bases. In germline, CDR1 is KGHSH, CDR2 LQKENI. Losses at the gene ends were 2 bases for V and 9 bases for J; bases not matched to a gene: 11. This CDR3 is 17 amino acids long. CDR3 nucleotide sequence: TGTGCCAGCTCACCATTTTTTCTAGCGGGAGGGCCAGCTGAGCAGTTCTTC. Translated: CASSPFFLAGGPAEQFF.

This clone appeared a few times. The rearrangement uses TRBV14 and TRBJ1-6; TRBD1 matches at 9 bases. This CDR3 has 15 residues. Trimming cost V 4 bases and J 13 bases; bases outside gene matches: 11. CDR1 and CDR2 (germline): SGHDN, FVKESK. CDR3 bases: TGTGCCAGCAGCCGAATTGGGACAGGGTGGTCGCCCCTCCACTTT. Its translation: CASSRIGTGWSPLHF.

The CDR3 sequence: CASRRTGTGGSYGYTF. DNA for the CDR3: TGTGCCAGCAGGCGGACCGGGACAGGGGGCAGCTATGGCTACACCTTC. V is TRBV5-8 and J is TRBJ1-2, with TRBD1 identical over 12 bases. Trimming cost V 5 bases and J 4 bases; bases outside gene matches: 9. This CDR3 has 16 residues. In germline, CDR1 is SGHTS, CDR2 YDEGEE.

DNA for the CDR3: TGTGCCATCAGTGATGGAGCGGTGGTCAAAAACATTCAGTACTTC. It is translated as CAISDGAVVKNIQYF. The gene calls are TRBV10-3 and TRBJ2-4, with a possible D match to TRBD2 (5 bases). There are 15 residues in the CDR3. Trimming stripped 3 bases from V and 3 bases from J, with 12 bases between. Per the germline V gene, CDR1 is ENHRY and CDR2 is SYGVKD.

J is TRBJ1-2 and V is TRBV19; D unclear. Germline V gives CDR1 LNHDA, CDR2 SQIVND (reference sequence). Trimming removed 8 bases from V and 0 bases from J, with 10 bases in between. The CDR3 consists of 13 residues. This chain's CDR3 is CASVAEANYGYTF. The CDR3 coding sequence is TGTGCCAGTGTTGCAGAGGCTAACTATGGCTACACCTTC.

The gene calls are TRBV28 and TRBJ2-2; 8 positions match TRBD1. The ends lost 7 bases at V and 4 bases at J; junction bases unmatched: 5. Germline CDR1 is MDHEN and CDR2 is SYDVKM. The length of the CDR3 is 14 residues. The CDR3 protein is CASIRGRVTGELFF. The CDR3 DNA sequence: TGTGCCAGCATCAGGGGGCGCGTCACCGGGGAGCTGTTTTTT. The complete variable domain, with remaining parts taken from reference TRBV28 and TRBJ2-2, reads DVKVTQSSRYLVKRTGEKVFLECVQDMDHENMFWYRQDPGLGLRLIYFSYDVKMKEKGDIPEGYSVSREKKERFSLILESASTNQTSMYLCASIRGRVTGELFFGEGSRLTVL.

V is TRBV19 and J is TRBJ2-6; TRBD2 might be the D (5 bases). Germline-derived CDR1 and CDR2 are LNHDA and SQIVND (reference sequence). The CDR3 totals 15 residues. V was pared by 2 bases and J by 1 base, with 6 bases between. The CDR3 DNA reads TGTGCCAGTAGTATATCGGGGTCTGGGGCCAACGTCCTGACTTTC. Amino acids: CASSISGSGANVLTF.

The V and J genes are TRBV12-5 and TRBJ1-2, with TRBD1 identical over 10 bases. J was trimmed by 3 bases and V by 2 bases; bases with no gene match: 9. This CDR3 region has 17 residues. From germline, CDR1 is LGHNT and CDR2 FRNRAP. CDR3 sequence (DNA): TGTGCTAGTGGTTTGTGGACAGGGGGATTGATGCACTATGGCTACACCTTC. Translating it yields CASGLWTGGLMHYGYTF.

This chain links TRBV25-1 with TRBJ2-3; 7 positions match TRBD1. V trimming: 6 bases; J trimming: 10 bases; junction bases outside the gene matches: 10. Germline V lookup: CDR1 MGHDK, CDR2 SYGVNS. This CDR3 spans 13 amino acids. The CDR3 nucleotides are TGTGCCAGCAGGGGACAGCGTCCAGGGGCGCAGTATTTT. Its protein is CASRGQRPGAQYF.

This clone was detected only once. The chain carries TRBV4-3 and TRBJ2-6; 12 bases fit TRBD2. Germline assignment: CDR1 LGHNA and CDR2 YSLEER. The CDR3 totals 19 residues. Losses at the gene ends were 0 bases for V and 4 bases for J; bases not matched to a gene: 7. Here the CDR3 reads CASSQDLLAGGLGANVLTF. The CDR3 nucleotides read TGCGCCAGCAGCCAAGATTTACTAGCGGGGGGCCTAGGGGCCAACGTCCTGACTTTC.

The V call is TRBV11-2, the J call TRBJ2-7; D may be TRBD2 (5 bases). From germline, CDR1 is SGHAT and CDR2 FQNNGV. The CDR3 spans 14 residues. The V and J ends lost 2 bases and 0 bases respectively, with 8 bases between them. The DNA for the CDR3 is TGTGCCAGCAGCTTACAGGAGGCCTCCTACGAGCAGTACTTC. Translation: CASSLQEASYEQYF.

CDR3 region: CASSQEVTEEETQYF. CDR3 DNA sequence: TGTGCCAGCAGCCAAGAGGTGACAGAAGAAGAGACCCAGTACTTC. V gene TRBV4-2 combines with J gene TRBJ2-5; D might be TRBD1 (5 bases). The V and J ends lost 0 bases and 3 bases respectively, with 11 bases between them. The CDR3 has 15 residues. The V gene's germline CDR1 is LGHNA and CDR2 YNFKEQ.

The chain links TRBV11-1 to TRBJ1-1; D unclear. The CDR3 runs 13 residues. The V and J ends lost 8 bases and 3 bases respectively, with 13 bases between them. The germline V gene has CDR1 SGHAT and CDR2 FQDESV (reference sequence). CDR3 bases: TGTGCCAGCTACGGCCGGGAGCACACTGAAGCTTTCTTT. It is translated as CASYGREHTEAFF.

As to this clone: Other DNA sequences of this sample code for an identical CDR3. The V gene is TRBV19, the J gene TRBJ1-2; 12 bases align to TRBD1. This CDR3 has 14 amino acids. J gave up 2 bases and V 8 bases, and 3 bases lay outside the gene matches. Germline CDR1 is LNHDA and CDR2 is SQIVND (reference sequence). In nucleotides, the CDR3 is TGTGCCAGTTGGGACAGGGGGCGCAACTATGGCTACACCTTC. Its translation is CASWDRGRNYGYTF.

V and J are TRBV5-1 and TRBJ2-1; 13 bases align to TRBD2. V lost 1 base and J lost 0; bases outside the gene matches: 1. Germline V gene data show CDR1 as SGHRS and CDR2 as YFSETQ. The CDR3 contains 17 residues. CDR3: CASSLRTSGSSYNEQFF. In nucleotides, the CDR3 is TGCGCCAGCAGCTTGAGGACTAGCGGGAGCTCCTACAATGAGCAGTTCTTC.